These T cell receptor beta chains were read from a single sample in a study of tumor-infiltrating lymphocytes in oesophageal squamous cell carcinoma. Each CDR3 protein gets one entry after TCRdb re-called the PCR reads with MiXCR. This table holds tens of thousands of distinct CDR3 sequences, about a third found once. The sample consisted of esophageal tumor tissue. These receptors were collected from a female donor with esophageal squamous cell carcinoma. Each CDR3 is given with its conserved first and last residue. A D gene is named only where the DNA matches it firmly. Only some rows state a clone size, as once, few, many or a class for expanded clones.

V	size	J	D	DNA	CDR3
TRBV10-2	.	TRBJ1-5	.	TGCGCCAGCAGGAGGGAGAGCAATCAGCCCCAGCATTTT	CASRRESNQPQHF
TRBV7-8	few	TRBJ2-1	.	TGTGCCAGCAGCTTAGTGACTAGTCCCTACAATGAGCAGTTCTTC	CASSLVTSPYNEQFF
TRBV19	many	TRBJ2-5	TRBD2	TGTGCCAGTGGGCAGACTAGCGTTGAGACCCAGTACTTC	CASGQTSVETQYF
TRBV6-1	many	TRBJ2-1	.	TGTGCCAGCCGACGATTTAGCGGAGACTCCTACAATGAGCAGTTCTTC	CASRRFSGDSYNEQFF
TRBV7-6	.	TRBJ2-6	.	TGTGCCAGCAGCTTATTGGCGCCCCTGAGCTCTGGGGCCAACGTCCTGACTTTC	CASSLLAPLSSGANVLTF
TRBV6-1	many	TRBJ2-1	.	TGTGCCAGCAGCCCCGGTACGGGATGGGGCAATGAGCAGTTCTTC	CASSPGTGWGNEQFF
TRBV4-1	.	TRBJ2-5	.	TGCGCCAGCAGCCAAGAGGCGCTCAATGAGCAGTACTTC	CASSQEALNEQYF
TRBV6-2/TRBV6-3	.	TRBJ2-6	.	TGTGCCAGCATTGGGGACCTCTCTGGGGCCAACGTCCTGACTTTC	CASIGDLSGANVLTF
TRBV6-2/TRBV6-3	.	TRBJ2-7	.	TGTGCCAGCAGTTATACGGAAAGCTCCTACAATGAGCAGTACTTC	CASSYTESSYNEQYF
TRBV7-3	many	TRBJ2-6	.	.	CASSQTGSLWLHLRF
TRBV28	many	TRBJ2-7	.	TGTGCCAGCAGCCCCCTTGGGGACGAGCAGTACTTC	CASSPLGDEQYF
TRBV19	.	TRBJ1-6	.	TGTGCCAGTAGTTTCCGGACAAATAATTCACCCCTCCACTTT	CASSFRTNNSPLHF
TRBV10-2	.	TRBJ2-7	.	TGCGCCACCTCGGGAGAAGCGGATTACAATGAGCAGTACTTC	CATSGEADYNEQYF
TRBV24-1	many	TRBJ2-1	.	TGTGCCACCAGTGATGTCAGTGAGCAGTTCTTC	CATSDVSEQFF
TRBV6-2/TRBV6-3	.	TRBJ2-7	.	TGTGCCAGCAGACTAGACACTAATGAGCAGTACTTC	CASRLDTNEQYF
TRBV5-6	few	TRBJ2-7	TRBD2	TGTGCCAGCAGCTTGTCCGGGACTAGCGTTTACGAGCAGTACTTC	CASSLSGTSVYEQYF
TRBV7-3	once	TRBJ2-5	.	TGTGCCAGCAGCTTAAGGCAGGGCCAAGAGACCCAGTACTTC	CASSLRQGQETQYF
TRBV27	.	TRBJ2-7	TRBD1	TGTGCCAGCAGGTCCCCGGGACAGGGGGACTACGAGCAGTACTTC	CASRSPGQGDYEQYF
TRBV7-6	.	TRBJ2-5	.	TGTGCCAGCAGCTCCATCGGGGAGACCCAGTACTTC	CASSSIGETQYF
TRBV7-2	.	TRBJ2-1	TRBD2	TGTGCCAGCAGCTTAGTTCGGGGAGGGGATACGCAGTTCTTC	CASSLVRGGDTQFF
TRBV5-1	many	TRBJ1-1	.	TGCGCCAGCAGCTTGGGAAGCGACAGCGTATTT	CASSLGSDSVF
TRBV2	many	TRBJ1-1	.	TGTGCCAGCAGTGGGGATACAGGGTTTGGCACTGAAGCTTTCTTT	CASSGDTGFGTEAFF
TRBV12-3/TRBV12-4	many	TRBJ1-2	TRBD1	TGTGCCAGCAGGAAAGGACAGGGGTGGCATGGCTACACCTTC	CASRKGQGWHGYTF
TRBV6-1	medium-sized	TRBJ2-7	TRBD1	TGTGCCAGCAATGGCAGGGGGATAGGCTCCTACGAGCAGTACTTC	CASNGRGIGSYEQYF
TRBV28	many	TRBJ2-7	.	TGTGCCAGCAGTTTACCCTCGACAACCTACGAGCAGTACTTC	CASSLPSTTYEQYF
TRBV19	many	TRBJ1-4	TRBD1	TGTGCCAGTAGAAGACAGGGAACTAATGAAAAACTGTTTTTT	CASRRQGTNEKLFF
TRBV7-3	.	TRBJ2-5	TRBD1	TGTGCCAGCAGCTTAACCGCGGACAGGGGTGAGACCCAGTACTTC	CASSLTADRGETQYF
TRBV5-4	.	TRBJ2-7	.	TGTGCCAGCGCGATGGGCGGGACTGCGAGTGAGCAGTACTTC	CASAMGGTASEQYF
TRBV12-3/TRBV12-4	many	TRBJ1-1	.	TGTGCCAGCAGTCACGGAGCGGGGGCTGAAGCTTTCTTT	CASSHGAGAEAFF
TRBV7-6	medium-sized	TRBJ2-7	.	TGTGCCAGCAGCCGAGATGGACGGATAAATTCACCCCTCCACTTC	CASSRDGRINSPLHF
TRBV28	few	TRBJ2-3	TRBD2	TGTGCCAGCGGGAAGGAGCGGGAGAACACCGGGGAGCTGTATTTT	CASGKERENTGELYF
TRBV7-2	many	TRBJ2-4	.	TGTGCCAGCAGCCCAGACCACAACAAGGGAAACATTCAGTACTTC	CASSPDHNKGNIQYF
TRBV11-2	.	TRBJ2-7	.	TGTGCCAGCAGCTTCCAGGGTCAGGGGGGCAATGAGCAGTACTTC	CASSFQGQGGNEQYF
TRBV2	few	TRBJ2-1	TRBD2	TGTGCCAGCAGTGAAGCCCGGACTAGCGGCAGTATCTACGAGCAGTTCTTC	CASSEARTSGSIYEQFF
TRBV19	many	TRBJ2-2	.	TGTGCCAGTAGTATAGTCAGGGGCACCGGGGAGCTGTTTTTT	CASSIVRGTGELFF
TRBV4-1	once	TRBJ2-3	TRBD1	TGCGCCAGCAGGGCCGGACAGGGGTTGTATACGCAGTATTTT	CASRAGQGLYTQYF
TRBV2	.	TRBJ1-2	TRBD1	TGTGCCAGCAGTGAAGCGACAGGGGGTGGCTACACCTTC	CASSEATGGGYTF
TRBV27	.	TRBJ1-1	.	TGTGCCAGCAGCCTAACACCGACGGGTTACCGAGTTACTGAAGCTTTCTTT	CASSLTPTGYRVTEAFF
TRBV6-1	.	TRBJ2-7	TRBD1	TGTGCCAGCAGTTACGTGCAGGGGGCCTACGAGCAGTACTTC	CASSYVQGAYEQYF
TRBV28	many	TRBJ1-2	TRBD1	TGTGCCAGCAGTCGAGGGGGACAGGGGGCGTTTGGCTACACCTTC	CASSRGGQGAFGYTF
TRBV28	many	TRBJ2-7	.	TGTGCCAGCCGGGACTTAAATTCACCCCTCCACTTC	CASRDLNSPLHF
TRBV6-2/TRBV6-3	many	TRBJ2-7	TRBD2	TGTGCCAGCAGCCAAAAGTCGCCGGGGACTAGGAGCTACGAGCAGTACTTC	CASSQKSPGTRSYEQYF
TRBV12-3/TRBV12-4	once	TRBJ2-3	TRBD2	TGTGCCAGCAGGGCGACTAGCGGCACAGATACGCAGTATTTT	CASRATSGTDTQYF
TRBV7-2	.	TRBJ2-5	.	TGTGCCAGCAGCTTAGAGGTGAATCAAGAGACCCAGTACTTC	CASSLEVNQETQYF
TRBV28	many	TRBJ2-1	TRBD2	TGTGCCAGCAGTCTTGCTGCCGGGCTAGCGGGGCACAATGAGCAGTTCTTC	CASSLAAGLAGHNEQFF
TRBV12-5	.	TRBJ2-1	.	TGTGCTAGTGGTTTGGGGAGATTCAATGAGCAGTTCTTC	CASGLGRFNEQFF
TRBV7-2	.	TRBJ2-1	TRBD2	TGTGCCAGCAGCTTAAGGGGACTAGCATCCTACTACAATGAGCAGTTCTTC	CASSLRGLASYYNEQFF
TRBV19	many	TRBJ2-1	TRBD2	TGTGCCAGTAGTGTCGGGACTATGAATGAGCAGTTCTTC	CASSVGTMNEQFF